This T cell receptor beta chain was recorded in a study of shared clonotypes between healthy human individuals. This CDR3 contains 14 residues. The J segment lost 4 bases and the V segment lost 5 bases, leaving 5 bases of the junction unmatched. In germline, CDR1 is SGHTA, CDR2 FQGNSA. Here immunoSEQ multiplex PCR was the method, and the copy in TCRdb shows in-frame clones only, minus some. The top ten hold roughly 1.4% of the sample, which has 850,000 to 1,200,000 clones, 65% to 80% seen once. The TCR originated in a young man in good health. The sample comprised memory CD4+ T cells sorted from blood. Subset given: CD45RA-negative fraction. The chain joins TRBV7-2 to TRBJ2-5; TRBD1 matches at 9 bases. The CDR3 sequence: CASSIQGAGETQYF. For the CDR3, the DNA is TGTGCCAGCAGCATACAGGGGGCTGGAGAGACCCAGTACTTC. Using reference TRBV7-2 and TRBJ2-5 for the parts outside the CDR3, the full variable domain is GAGVSQSPSNKVTEKGKDVELRCDPISGHTALYWYRQSLGQGLEFLIYFQGNSAPDKSGLPSDRFSAERTGGSVSTLTIQRTQQEDSAVYLCASSIQGAGETQYFGPGTRLLVL.